Given below is one TCR beta chain in context. This specimen comes from a study of early T cells in non-severe SARS-CoV-2 infection. Study at large: Unsorted whole blood bulk RNA was sequenced, with unpaired chains.

TCRdb recomputed calls from the 5' RACE reads with MiXCR, one row per CDR3 protein. The table lists 45,000 to 55,000 distinct CDR3 sequences, about 9.9% of them singletons, with roughly 10% in the top ten. The sample comprised whole blood. The receptor was derived from an adult who was a healthcare worker with PCR-confirmed SARS-CoV-2 infection or an uninfected control (not recorded which).

The CDR3 DNA reads TGTGCCAGCAGCTCCGGGGGCCCCAGGGGAGAGACCCAGTACTTC. Its translation is CASSSGGPRGETQYF. The V gene is TRBV7-2, the J gene TRBJ2-5; D assignment may be TRBD1 or TRBD2 (6 bases each). Germline V gene lookup returns CDR1 SGHTA and CDR2 FQGNSA. The CDR3 is made up of 15 amino acids. The V and J ends lost 4 bases and 4 bases respectively, with 16 bases between them.